One sample yielded the 10 T cell receptor beta chains listed below, sequenced in a study of blood T cell repertoires in COVID-19. The data were produced by immunoSEQ multiplex PCR, yet TCRdb's version contains in-frame clones alone and is incomplete. The sample shows about 380,000 clones, more than 75% of them seen only once. Sequencing input: peripheral blood. The receptors here all came from a human donor with acute or convalescent COVID-19. The donor label of this sample is uncertain.

J is TRBJ2-2 and V is TRBV2; 7 bases are shared with TRBD1. The CDR3 runs to 17 residues. Losses at the gene ends were 0 bases for V and 6 bases for J; bases not matched to a gene: 10. Germline CDR1 SNHLY, CDR2 FYNNEI. CDR3 sequence: CASSEAPGQPPSGELFF. The CDR3 coding sequence is TGTGCCAGCAGTGAAGCTCCGGGACAGCCACCGTCCGGGGAGCTGTTTTTT.

J is TRBJ2-3 and V is TRBV5-1; 8 bases map to TRBD2. V shed 3 bases and J 5 bases; nucleotides not matched to a gene: 11. CDR1 and CDR2 from the germline V gene are SGHRS and YFSETQ. The CDR3 runs to 16 residues. In DNA, the CDR3 is TGCGCCAGCAGCTACAACCCAGCGGGAGTGGGAGATACGCAGTATTTT. Translating it yields CASSYNPAGVGDTQYF. Looking up the rest from reference TRBV5-1 and TRBJ2-3 gives the full variable domain: KAGVTQTPRYLIKTRGQQVTLSCSPISGHRSVSWYQQTPGQGLQFLFEYFSETQRNKGNFPGRFSGRQFSNSRSEMNVSTLELGDSALYLCASSYNPAGVGDTQYFGPGTRLTVL.

This clone has just one count. The chain links TRBV6-2 or TRBV6-3 to TRBJ1-1; D not resolved. The CDR3 extends over 15 amino acids. V lost 2 bases to trimming and J lost 2 bases, with 12 bases between them. Germline loops: CDR1 MNHEY, CDR2 SVGEGT. The CDR3 reads CASSYQQAQNTEAFF. DNA for the CDR3: TGTGCCAGCAGTTACCAGCAGGCTCAAAACACTGAAGCTTTCTTT.

The chain employs TRBV28 and TRBJ1-5; 11 bases are a match to TRBD1. The trim removed 6 bases at V and 6 bases at J, leaving 7 bases unmatched. The CDR3 has 15 residues. CDR1 is MDHEN, CDR2 SYDVKM, per germline. CDR3 coding DNA: TGTGCCAGCAGCCGGGACAGGGGGGTGGTTCAGCCCCAGCATTTT. Its translation is CASSRDRGVVQPQHF.

The chain employs TRBV5-8 and TRBJ2-7, with D tentatively TRBD2 (6 bases). The CDR3 contains 12 residues. V was pared by 4 bases and J by 5 bases, with 10 bases between. CDR1 is SGHTS, CDR2 YDEGEE, per germline. This CDR3 reads CASSLWGDEQYF. The CDR3 DNA sequence: TGTGCCAGCAGCCTCTGGGGGGACGAGCAGTACTTC.

This clone was observed a few times. This chain links TRBV5-5 with TRBJ1-4, with a possible D match to TRBD1 (5 bases). The CDR3 contains 15 residues. Germline V gene sequence: CDR1 SGHKS, CDR2 YYEKEE (reference sequence). V was clipped by 4 bases and J by 3 bases, with 13 bases between them. CDR3 bases: TGTGCCAGCAGCGTAACGGGACTCCCTAATGAAAAACTGTTTTTT. Translated, it gives CASSVTGLPNEKLFF.

This clone was seen only a few times. J is TRBJ1-6 and V is TRBV6-5, with a tentative D call TRBD1 (6 bases). Germline V gene sequence: CDR1 MNHEY, CDR2 SVGAGI. Trimming took off 6 bases at V and 5 bases at J, with 8 bases between the two ends. CDR3 size: 13 residues. The CDR3 region has the DNA TGTGCCAGCAGACGGACAGATAATTCACCCCTCCACTTT. As protein: CASRRTDNSPLHF.

This sequence joins TRBV6-1 and TRBJ1-2; D is undetermined. V lost 2 bases and J lost 4, with 8 bases in between. CDR1 is MNHNS, CDR2 SASEGT, per germline. The CDR3 covers 13 residues. The DNA for the CDR3 is TGTGCCAGCAGTGAAATGTCTCTCTATGGCTACACCTTC. Translation gives CASSEMSLYGYTF.

This clone has just one count. The V gene is TRBV7-9, the J gene TRBJ2-3; TRBD2 agrees at 11 bases. With 3 bases clipped from V and 2 bases from J, the junction kept 4 bases outside the gene matches. This CDR3 region has 16 residues. Germline V gene sequence: CDR1 SEHNR, CDR2 FQNEAQ (reference sequence). CDR3 nucleotide sequence: TGTGCCAGCAGCTTTGCGACTAGCGGGGTCACAGATACGCAGTATTTT. Its translation: CASSFATSGVTDTQYF.

The V call is TRBV7-8, the J call TRBJ2-1, with 10 bases fitting TRBD2. Germline V gives CDR1 SGHVS, CDR2 FQNEAQ. The CDR3 extends over 16 amino acids. Trimming removed 4 bases from V and 9 bases from J; junction bases left unmatched: 12. The CDR3 here is CASSSTLAGSPPEQFF. The CDR3 nucleotides read TGTGCCAGCAGCTCTACACTAGCGGGGAGCCCCCCTGAGCAGTTCTTC.